This TCR beta chain was sequenced in a study of cytomegalovirus exposure and HLA in healthy donors. The CDR3 loop spans 16 amino acids. With 0 bases removed from V and 2 bases from J, the gap between germline ends came to 14 bases. Germline V lookup: CDR1 LGHNA, CDR2 YNFKEQ. PCR used 60 Vbeta primers and 13 Jbeta primers. Assay used: immunoSEQ multiplex PCR; TCRdb lists only in-frame clones, some missing. The sample holds roughly 150,000 clones, around three quarters seen once. Sequenced material: PBMCs. The J gene is TRBJ2-7, the V gene TRBV4-2; D remains ambiguous. The TCR sequence derives from a man between 40 and 49 years old in good health and CMV-seropositive. CDR3 DNA: TGTGCCAGCAGCCAAGATTGGCCACCATCGCCCTACGAGCAGTACTTC. Its translation: CASSQDWPPSPYEQYF.